The rows below give T cell receptor beta chains drawn from one sample of a study of T cell repertoires in cytomegalovirus infection. These receptors have no known antigen. TCRdb independently ran MiXCR on the reads; one entry per CDR3 protein. The sample comprises 750,000 to 950,000 distinct CDR3 sequences, 25% to 35% of which are singletons, and 10% to 15% rests with the top ten. The source material was cultured CD8+ T cells from PBMCs, sampled from culture after CMV antigen stimulation. The receptors originated from a human donor in good health (CMV status not recorded). Some clones in this sample may be carry-over from other donors' samples. CDR3s include the opening cysteine and the closing phenylalanine or tryptophan. A D gene is named only where the DNA matches it firmly. For some rows the clone size is stated as once, few or many, or as a class when expanded; others skip it.

size	D	V	J	CDR3
.	.	TRBV6-6	TRBJ2-4	CASTTRALVNFWNIQYF
few	.	TRBV4-3	TRBJ1-2	CASSQAWGDGGYTF
.	.	TRBV29-1	TRBJ2-1	CSVNHIVRGLYNEQFF
.	TRBD1	TRBV5-1	TRBJ2-5	CASSGSGTEQETQYF
.	.	TRBV2	TRBJ1-4	CASSEGYSGGPWGPTNEKLFF
.	.	TRBV20-1	TRBJ2-1	CSAPLAPWYNEQFF
few	TRBD2	TRBV6-2/TRBV6-3	TRBJ2-5	CASSPLADEETQYF
.	.	TRBV16	TRBJ1-1	CASSQTLTGGNTEAFF
.	.	TRBV5-1	TRBJ2-1	CASSEATLRGEQFF
few	.	TRBV4-2	TRBJ2-3	CASSQDGGDSNTQYF
.	TRBD1	TRBV27	TRBJ2-7	CASSAFTGGGYEQYF
.	.	TRBV27	TRBJ2-5	CASRRDLQETQYF
few	.	TRBV7-7	TRBJ2-1	CASTFIDGNEQFF
.	.	TRBV7-9	TRBJ1-4	CASTLKGDKLFF
.	TRBD1	TRBV12-3/TRBV12-4	TRBJ2-1	CASSSRQGSYHSYNEQFF
.	.	TRBV2	TRBJ2-7	CASKKGQGLSYEQYF
.	.	TRBV6-1	TRBJ1-2	CASTDEGYGYTF
.	.	TRBV6-6	TRBJ1-1	CASSYFVTDTEAFF
.	TRBD1	TRBV29-1	TRBJ2-1	CSVVDRGYEQFF
.	.	TRBV2	TRBJ1-4	CASSEDTGINEKLFF
.	TRBD2	TRBV4-2	TRBJ2-7	CASSQDRGAGGEVHEQYF
.	.	TRBV10-2	TRBJ1-5	CASSDDPRLLHLSNQPQHF
few	TRBD2	TRBV7-9	TRBJ2-5	CASSSGTSEYQETQYF
.	.	TRBV13	TRBJ2-1	CASSLDNGGSYNEQFF
.	TRBD1	TRBV5-6	TRBJ2-3	CASSPGQAAQYF